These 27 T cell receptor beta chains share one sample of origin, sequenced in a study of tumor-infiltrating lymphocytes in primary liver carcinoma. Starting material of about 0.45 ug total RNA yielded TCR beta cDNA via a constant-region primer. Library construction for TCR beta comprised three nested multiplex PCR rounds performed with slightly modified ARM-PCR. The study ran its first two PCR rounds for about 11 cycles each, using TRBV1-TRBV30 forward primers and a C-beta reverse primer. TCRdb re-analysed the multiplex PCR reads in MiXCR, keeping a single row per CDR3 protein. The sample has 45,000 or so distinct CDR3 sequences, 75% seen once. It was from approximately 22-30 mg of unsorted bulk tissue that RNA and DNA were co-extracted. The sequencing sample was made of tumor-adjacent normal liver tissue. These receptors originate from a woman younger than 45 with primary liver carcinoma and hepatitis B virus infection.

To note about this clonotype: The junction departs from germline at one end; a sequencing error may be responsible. CDR3 sequence: CASSPHTYEQYF. The CDR3 DNA reads TGTGCTAGCAGTCCCCACACCTACGAGCAGTACTTC. The chain recombines TRBV6-2 or TRBV6-3 with TRBJ2-7; D not certain. Germline V gene sequence: CDR1 MNHEY, CDR2 SVGEGT. The CDR3 spans 12 residues.

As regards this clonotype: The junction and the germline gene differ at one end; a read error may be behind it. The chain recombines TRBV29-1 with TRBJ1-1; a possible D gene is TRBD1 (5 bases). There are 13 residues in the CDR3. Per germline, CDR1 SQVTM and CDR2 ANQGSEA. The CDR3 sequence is CNVENRGNTEAFF. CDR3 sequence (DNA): TGCAACGTTGAGAATAGGGGTAACACTGAAGCTTTCTTT.

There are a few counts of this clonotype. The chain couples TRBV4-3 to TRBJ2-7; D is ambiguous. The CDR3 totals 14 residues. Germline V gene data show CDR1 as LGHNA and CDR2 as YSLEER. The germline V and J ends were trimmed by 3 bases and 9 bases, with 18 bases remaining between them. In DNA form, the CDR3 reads TGCGCCAGCAGCCACACTGCCCTTCCCAACGGGCAGTACTTC. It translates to CASSHTALPNGQYF.

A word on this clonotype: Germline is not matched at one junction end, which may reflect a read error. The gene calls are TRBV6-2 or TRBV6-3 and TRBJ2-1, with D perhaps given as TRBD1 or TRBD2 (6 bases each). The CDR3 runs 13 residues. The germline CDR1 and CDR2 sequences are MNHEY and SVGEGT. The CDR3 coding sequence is TGTGCCGGCAGTTACAGGGAGGTCAATGAGCAGTCCTTC. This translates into CAGSYREVNEQSF.

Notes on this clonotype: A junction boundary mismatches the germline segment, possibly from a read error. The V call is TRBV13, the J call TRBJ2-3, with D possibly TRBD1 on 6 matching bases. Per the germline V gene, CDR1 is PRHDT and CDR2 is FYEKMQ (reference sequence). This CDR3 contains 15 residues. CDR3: CVSSLAASWTDAQYF. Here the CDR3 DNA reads TGTGTCAGCAGCTTAGCTGCTAGTTGGACAGATGCGCAGTATTTT.

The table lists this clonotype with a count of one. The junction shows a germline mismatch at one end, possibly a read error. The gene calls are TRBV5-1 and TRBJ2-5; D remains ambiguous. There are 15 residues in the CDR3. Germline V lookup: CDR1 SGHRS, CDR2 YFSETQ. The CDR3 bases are TGCGCCGGCAGCCACGACATGGTTGGGCAAGAGACCCAGTACTTC. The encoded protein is CAGSHDMVGQETQYF.

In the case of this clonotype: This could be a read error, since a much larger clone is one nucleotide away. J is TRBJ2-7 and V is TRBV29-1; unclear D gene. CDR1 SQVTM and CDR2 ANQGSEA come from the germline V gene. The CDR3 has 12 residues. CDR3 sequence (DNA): TGCTGCGTGGCCCTCGGACCCTACGAGCAGTACTTC. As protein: CCVALGPYEQYF.

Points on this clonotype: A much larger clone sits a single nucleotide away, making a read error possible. As DNA, the CDR3 is TGTGCCAGCAGCTTAAGGGGAGCTAGCGGGAGAACCGGGGAGCTGTTGTTT. The encoded protein is CASSLRGASGRTGELLF. This chain uses TRBV11-2 with TRBJ2-2, with TRBD2 matching over 10 bases. The germline CDR1 and CDR2 sequences are SGHAT and FQNNGV. The CDR3 consists of 17 residues.

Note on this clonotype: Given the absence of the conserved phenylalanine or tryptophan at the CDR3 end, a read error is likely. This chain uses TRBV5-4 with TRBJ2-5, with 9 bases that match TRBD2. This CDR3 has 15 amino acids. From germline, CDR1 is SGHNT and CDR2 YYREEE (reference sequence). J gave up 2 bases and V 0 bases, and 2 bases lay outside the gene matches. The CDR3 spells CASSLGTSEQETQYS. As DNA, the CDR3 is TGTGCCAGCAGCTTGGGGACTAGCGAACAAGAGACCCAGTACTCC.

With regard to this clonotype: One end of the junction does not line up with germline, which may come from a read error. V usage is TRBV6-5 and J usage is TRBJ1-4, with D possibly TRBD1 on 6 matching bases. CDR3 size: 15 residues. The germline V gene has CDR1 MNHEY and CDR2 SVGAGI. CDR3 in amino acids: CATSYTTGLNEKLFF. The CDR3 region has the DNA TGTGCCACCAGTTACACGACAGGACTAAATGAGAAACTGTTTTTT.

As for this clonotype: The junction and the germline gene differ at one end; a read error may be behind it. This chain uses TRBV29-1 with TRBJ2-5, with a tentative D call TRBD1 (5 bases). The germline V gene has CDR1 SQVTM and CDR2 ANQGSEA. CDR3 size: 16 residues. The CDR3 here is CSAEAPRLGVQETQYF. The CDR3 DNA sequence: TGCAGCGCTGAAGCCCCCCGATTAGGGGTCCAAGAGACCCAGTACTTC.

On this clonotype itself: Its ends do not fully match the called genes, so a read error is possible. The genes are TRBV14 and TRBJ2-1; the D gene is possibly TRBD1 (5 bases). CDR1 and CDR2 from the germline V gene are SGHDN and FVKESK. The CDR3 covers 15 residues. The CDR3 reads CASGQRQTPYNEQFF. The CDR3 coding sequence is TGTGCCAGCGGCCAGCGACAGACCCCCTATAATGAGCAGTTCTTC.

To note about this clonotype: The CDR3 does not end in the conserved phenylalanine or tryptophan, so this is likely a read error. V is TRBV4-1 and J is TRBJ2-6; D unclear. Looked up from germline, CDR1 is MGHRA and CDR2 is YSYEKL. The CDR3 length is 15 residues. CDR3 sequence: CASNQGNSGANVLTL. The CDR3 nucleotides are TGCGCCAGCAACCAAGGCAACTCTGGGGCCAACGTCCTGACTTTA.

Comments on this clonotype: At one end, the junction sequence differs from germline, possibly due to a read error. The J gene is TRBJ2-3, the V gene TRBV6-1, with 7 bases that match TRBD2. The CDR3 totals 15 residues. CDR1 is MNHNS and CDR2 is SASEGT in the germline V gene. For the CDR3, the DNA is TGTGCCAGCAGTGAAGGCGCGGGAGAAGGGGATACACAGTATTTT. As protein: CASSEGAGEGDTQYF.

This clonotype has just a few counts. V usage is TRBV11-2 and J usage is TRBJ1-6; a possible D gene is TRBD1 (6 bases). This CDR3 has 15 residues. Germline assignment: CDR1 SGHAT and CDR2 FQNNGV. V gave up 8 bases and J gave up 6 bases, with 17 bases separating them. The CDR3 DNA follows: TGTGCCAGCCCCATCACCCAGGGGACTAATTCACCCCTCCACTTT. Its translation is CASPITQGTNSPLHF. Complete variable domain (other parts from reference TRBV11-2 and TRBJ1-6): EAGVAQSPRYKIIEKRQSVAFWCNPISGHATLYWYQQILGQGPKLLIQFQNNGVVDDSQLPKDRFSAERLKGVDSTLKIQPAKLEDSAVYLCASPITQGTNSPLHFGNGTRLTVT.

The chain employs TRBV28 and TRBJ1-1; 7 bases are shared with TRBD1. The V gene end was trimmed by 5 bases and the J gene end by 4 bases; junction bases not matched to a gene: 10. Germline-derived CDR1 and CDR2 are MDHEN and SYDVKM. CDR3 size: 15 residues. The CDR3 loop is CASSTEDRMVTEAFF. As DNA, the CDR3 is TGTGCCAGCAGTACGGAGGACAGGATGGTCACTGAAGCTTTCTTT.

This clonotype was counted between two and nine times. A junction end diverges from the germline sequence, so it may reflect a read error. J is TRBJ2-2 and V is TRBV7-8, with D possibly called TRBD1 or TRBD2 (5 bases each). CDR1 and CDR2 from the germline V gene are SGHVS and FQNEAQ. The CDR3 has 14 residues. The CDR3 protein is CASSLGLPTGELLF. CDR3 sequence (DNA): TGTGCCAGCAGCTTGGGGCTTCCAACCGGGGAGCTGCTTTTC.

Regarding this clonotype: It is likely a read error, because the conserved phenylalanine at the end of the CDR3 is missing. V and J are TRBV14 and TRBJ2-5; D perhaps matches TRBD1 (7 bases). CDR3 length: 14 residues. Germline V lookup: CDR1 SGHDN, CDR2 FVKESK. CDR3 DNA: TGTGCTAGCAGCCTACACAGGGGAGGAGAGACCCAGTACCTC. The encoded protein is CASSLHRGGETQYL.

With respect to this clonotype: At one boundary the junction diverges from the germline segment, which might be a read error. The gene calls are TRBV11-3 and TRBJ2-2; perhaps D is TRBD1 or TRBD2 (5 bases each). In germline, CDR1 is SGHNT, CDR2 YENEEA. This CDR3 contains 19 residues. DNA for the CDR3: TGTGCCAGCAGCTTAGTGGGGCTCGAACCCGGATTAATCACCGGGGAGCAGTTTTTT. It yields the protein CASSLVGLEPGLITGEQFF.

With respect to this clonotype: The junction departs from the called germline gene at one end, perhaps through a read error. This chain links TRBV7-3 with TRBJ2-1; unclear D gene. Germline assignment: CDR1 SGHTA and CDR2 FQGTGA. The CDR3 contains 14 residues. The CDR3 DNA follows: TGTGCCTGCAGCCCTGGTGGCGGATATAATGAGCAGTTCTTC. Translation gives CACSPGGGYNEQFF.

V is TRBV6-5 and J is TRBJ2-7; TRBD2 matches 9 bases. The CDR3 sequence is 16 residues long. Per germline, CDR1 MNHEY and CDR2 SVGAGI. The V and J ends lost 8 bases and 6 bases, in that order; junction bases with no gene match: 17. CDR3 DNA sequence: TGTGCCAGCCGAGATAGCGGGAGTTCCCCCTCCGGCGAGCAGTACTTC. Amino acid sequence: CASRDSGSSPSGEQYF.

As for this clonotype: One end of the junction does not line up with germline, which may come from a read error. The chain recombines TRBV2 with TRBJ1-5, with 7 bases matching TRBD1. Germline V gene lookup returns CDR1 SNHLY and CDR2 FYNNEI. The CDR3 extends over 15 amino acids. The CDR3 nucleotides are TGTGCCAGCAATGAAGAGGGGACAGCCAATCAGCCCCAGCATTTT. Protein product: CASNEEGTANQPQHF.

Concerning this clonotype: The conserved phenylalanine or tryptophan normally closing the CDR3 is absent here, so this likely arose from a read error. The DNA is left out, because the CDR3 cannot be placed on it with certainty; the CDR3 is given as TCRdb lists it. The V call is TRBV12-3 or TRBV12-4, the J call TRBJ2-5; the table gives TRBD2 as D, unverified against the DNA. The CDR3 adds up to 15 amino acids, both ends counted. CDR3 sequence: CAISTYPGREESQYL.

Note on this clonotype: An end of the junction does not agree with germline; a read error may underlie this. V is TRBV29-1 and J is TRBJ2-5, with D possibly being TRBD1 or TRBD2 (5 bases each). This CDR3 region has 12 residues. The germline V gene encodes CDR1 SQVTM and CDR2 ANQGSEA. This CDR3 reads CSARANQETQYF. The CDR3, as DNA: TGTAGCGCCAGGGCAAACCAAGAGACCCAGTACTTC.

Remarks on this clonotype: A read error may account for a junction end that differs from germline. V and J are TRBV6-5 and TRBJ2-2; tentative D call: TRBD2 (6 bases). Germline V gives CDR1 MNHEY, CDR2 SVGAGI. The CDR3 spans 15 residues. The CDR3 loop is CASSMPGLHTGELFF. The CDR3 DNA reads TGTGCCAGCAGTATGCCGGGACTTCACACCGGGGAACTGTTTTTT.

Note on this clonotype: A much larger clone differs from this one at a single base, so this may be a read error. CDR3 sequence: CATSDFRGMGAYTQYF. CDR3 in DNA: TGTGCCACCAGTGATTTCCGAGGGATGGGGGCATATACGCAGTATTTT. V and J are TRBV24-1 and TRBJ2-3; the D gene is possibly TRBD1 (6 bases). Per germline, CDR1 KGHDR and CDR2 SFDVKD. Trimming stripped 1 base from V and 7 bases from J, with 17 bases between. This CDR3 is built from 16 residues.

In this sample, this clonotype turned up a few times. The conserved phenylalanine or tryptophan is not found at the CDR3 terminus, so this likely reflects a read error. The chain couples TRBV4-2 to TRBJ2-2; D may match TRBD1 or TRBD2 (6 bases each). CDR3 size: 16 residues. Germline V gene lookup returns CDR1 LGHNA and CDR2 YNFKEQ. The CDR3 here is CTSSRRPEGGTGELFI. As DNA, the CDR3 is TGTACCAGCAGCCGACGCCCGGAGGGGGGCACCGGGGAGCTGTTTATT.